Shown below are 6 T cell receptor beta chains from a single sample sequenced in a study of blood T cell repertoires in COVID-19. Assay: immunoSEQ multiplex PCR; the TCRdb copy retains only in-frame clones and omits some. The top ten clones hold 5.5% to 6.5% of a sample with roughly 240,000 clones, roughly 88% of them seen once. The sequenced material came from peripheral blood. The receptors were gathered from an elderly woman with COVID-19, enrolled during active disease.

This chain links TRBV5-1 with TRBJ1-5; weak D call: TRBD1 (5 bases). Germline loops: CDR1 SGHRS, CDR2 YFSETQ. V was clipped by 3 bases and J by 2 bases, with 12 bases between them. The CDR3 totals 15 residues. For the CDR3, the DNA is TGCGCCAGCAGCTCGGGGGGAGGGGGCAATCAGCCCCAGCATTTT. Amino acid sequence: CASSSGGGGNQPQHF.

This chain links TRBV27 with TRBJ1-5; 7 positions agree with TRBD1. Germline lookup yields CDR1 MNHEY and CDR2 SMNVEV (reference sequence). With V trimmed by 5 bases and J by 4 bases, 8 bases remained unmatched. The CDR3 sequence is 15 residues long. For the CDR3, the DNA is TGTGCCAGCAGTCTTGACAGGGATCGAAATCAGCCCCAGCATTTT. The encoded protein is CASSLDRDRNQPQHF.

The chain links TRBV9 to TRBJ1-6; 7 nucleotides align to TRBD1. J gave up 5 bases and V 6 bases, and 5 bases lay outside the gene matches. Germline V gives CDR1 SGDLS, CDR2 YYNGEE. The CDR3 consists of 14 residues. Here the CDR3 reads CASTGDSNNSPLHF. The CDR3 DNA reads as TGTGCCAGCACCGGGGACAGCAATAATTCACCCCTCCACTTT.

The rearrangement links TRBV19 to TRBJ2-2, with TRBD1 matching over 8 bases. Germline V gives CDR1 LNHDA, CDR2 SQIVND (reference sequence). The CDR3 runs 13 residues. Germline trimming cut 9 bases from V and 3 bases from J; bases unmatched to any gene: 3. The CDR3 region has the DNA TGTGCCAGCCGGACAGGGCACACCGGGGAGCTGTTTTTT. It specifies CASRTGHTGELFF. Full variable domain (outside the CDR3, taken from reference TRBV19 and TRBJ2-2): DGGITQSPKYLFRKEGQNVTLSCEQNLNHDAMYWYRQDPGQGLRLIYYSQIVNDFQKGDIAEGYSVSREKKESFPLTVTSAQKNPTAFYLCASRTGHTGELFFGEGSRLTVL.

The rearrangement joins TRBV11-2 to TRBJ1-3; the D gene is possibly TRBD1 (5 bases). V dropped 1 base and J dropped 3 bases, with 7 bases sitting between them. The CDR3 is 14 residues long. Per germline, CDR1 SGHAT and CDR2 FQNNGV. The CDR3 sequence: CASSLVDSGNTIYF. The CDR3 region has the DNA TGTGCCAGCAGCTTAGTAGACAGTGGAAACACCATATATTTT.

CDR3 nucleotide sequence: TGTGCCAGCCATCAGGGGGCGGGTGAAGCTTTCTTT. Amino acids: CASHQGAGEAFF. This rearrangement joins TRBV3-1 (or the pseudogene TRBV3-2) to TRBJ1-1; 8 positions match TRBD1. Per germline, CDR1 LGHDT and CDR2 YNNKEL (reference sequence). The CDR3 contains 12 residues. Trimming took 8 bases from V and 7 from J; bases not matched to a gene: 6.